This entry lists 23 T cell receptor beta chains sequenced from one sample in a study of T cells in Graves' hyperthyroidism and ophthalmopathy (dated by TCRdb to the late 2010s). Receptor amplification or capture employed multiplex PCR. TCRdb shows the sequencer as Illumina HiSeq 2000. Amplification of TCR beta CDR3 regions was carried out from RNA transcripts. The TCR CDR3 was subjected to a first round of RT-PCR using the HTBI primer set and the Qiagen OneStep RT-PCR kit. The raw public data were reprocessed by TCRdb itself: fastp quality trimming at Q25, MiXCR clonotype calling, in-frame beta chains only. All rows with the same CDR3 protein become a single entry with the most common DNA and genes. The sample includes a few hundred thousand distinct CDR3 sequences, with 15% to 19% observed a single time. Approximately 8% of the sample belongs to the ten largest clones. The sequenced sample consisted of blood. The receptors stem from a woman aged 18-30 years with Graves' hyperthyroidism.

This clonotype was seen ten or more times. The chain combines TRBV4-1 with TRBJ2-7; D could derive from TRBD1 or TRBD2 (6 bases each). This CDR3 is built from 15 residues. V lost 0 bases to trimming and J lost 4 bases, with 13 bases between them. The germline V gene encodes CDR1 MGHRA and CDR2 YSYEKL. CDR3 coding DNA: TGCGCCAGCAGCCAAGACCGGGGGCTAGAGTACGAGCAGTACTTC. Amino acid sequence: CASSQDRGLEYEQYF.

This clonotype has a handful of counts. V usage is TRBV5-1 and J usage is TRBJ2-2; 7 nucleotides agree with TRBD1. The length of the CDR3 is 14 residues. Unmatched junction bases numbered 6, after V lost 4 bases and J lost 6 bases. The V gene's germline CDR1 is SGHRS and CDR2 YFSETQ. The CDR3 bases are TGCGCCAGCAGCCCCGGACAGGTCCCCGGGGAGCTGTTTTTT. As protein: CASSPGQVPGELFF.

This clonotype has just a few counts. The chain combines TRBV18 with TRBJ2-1; D is perhaps TRBD2 (7 bases). CDR1 is KGHSH, CDR2 LQKENI, per germline. The germline V and J ends were trimmed by 5 bases and 4 bases, with 21 bases remaining between them. The CDR3 totals 17 residues. CDR3 DNA sequence: TGTGCCAGCTCATCGGCCTTTGGGGGGGCCTTTTACAATGAGCAGTTCTTC. Its translation is CASSSAFGGAFYNEQFF.

This clonotype appeared a few times. The chain has TRBV6-1 and TRBJ1-2, with D unclear. The CDR3 consists of 11 residues. V was shortened by 7 bases and J by 7 bases, with 10 bases between the two germline ends. Germline V gives CDR1 MNHNS, CDR2 SASEGT. The chain's CDR3 is CASTLGLGYTF. The CDR3 nucleotides read TGTGCCAGCACCCTAGGGCTTGGCTACACCTTC.

With respect to this clonotype: This may come from a read error, since a much larger clone is one base off. The CDR3 spells CASSFRTGGGSNQPQHF. CDR3 nucleotides: TGTGCCAGCAGTTTCCGGACAGGGGGAGGTAGCAATCAGCCCCAGCATTTT. The chain is built from TRBV28 and TRBJ1-5; 10 bases map to TRBD1. Looked up from germline, CDR1 is MDHEN and CDR2 is SYDVKM. With V trimmed by 3 bases and J by 0 bases, 5 bases remained unmatched. The CDR3 is 17 amino acids.

The sample holds many counts of this clonotype. The genes are TRBV29-1 and TRBJ2-7; D tentatively reads TRBD1 or TRBD2 (5 bases each). Germline CDR1 reads SQVTM; CDR2 reads ANQGSEA. The CDR3 has 13 residues. Between the trimmed V and J ends, which lost 6 bases and 2 bases, there was a span of 14 bases. The CDR3 is CSVYSWGTYEQYF. Written as DNA, the CDR3 is TGCAGCGTCTACTCTTGGGGGACCTACGAGCAGTACTTC.

In its sample, this clonotype was seen many times. This rearrangement joins TRBV6-1 to TRBJ2-1; no firm D call. The V gene lost 6 bases and the J gene lost 9 bases, with 18 bases spanning the gap. The germline V gene encodes CDR1 MNHNS and CDR2 SASEGT. This CDR3 has 14 residues. DNA for the CDR3: TGTGCCAGCAGCTACCTGAATTTCCCCGGTGAGCAGTTCTTC. This sequence encodes CASSYLNFPGEQFF.

This clonotype appeared many times. This sequence joins TRBV6-2 or TRBV6-3 and TRBJ2-7; D might be TRBD1 or TRBD2, each matching 5 bases. The CDR3 totals 15 residues. Trimming stripped 6 bases from V and 1 base from J, with 16 bases between. Germline CDR1 reads MNHEY; CDR2 reads SVGEGT. The CDR3 sequence: CASRLGAGTSYEQYF. As DNA, the CDR3 is TGTGCCAGCAGGTTGGGAGCCGGGACGTCCTACGAGCAGTACTTC.

This clonotype was observed many times. The chain is built from TRBV27 and TRBJ1-6, with 9 bases fitting TRBD1. The CDR3 totals 16 residues. Per germline, CDR1 MNHEY and CDR2 SMNVEV (reference sequence). The J segment lost 9 bases and the V segment lost 3 bases, leaving 9 bases of the junction unmatched. CDR3 nucleotide sequence: TGTGCCAGCAGTTTTGGGGGGACAGGGCGAGGTTCACCCCTCCACTTT. This gives the protein CASSFGGTGRGSPLHF.

The rearrangement joins TRBV5-1 to TRBJ1-2; 9 bases match TRBD1. Per germline, CDR1 SGHRS and CDR2 YFSETQ. The CDR3 is 14 residues long. Germline trimming cut 0 bases from V and 8 bases from J; bases unmatched to any gene: 5. CDR3 protein: CASSLEGTGRGYTF. The CDR3 coding sequence is TGCGCCAGCAGCTTGGAAGGGACAGGGAGAGGCTACACCTTC. Variable domain in full (rest from reference TRBV5-1 and TRBJ1-2): KAGVTQTPRYLIKTRGQQVTLSCSPISGHRSVSWYQQTPGQGLQFLFEYFSETQRNKGNFPGRFSGRQFSNSRSEMNVSTLELGDSALYLCASSLEGTGRGYTFGSGTRLTVV.

At least ten counts were recorded for this clonotype. The chain combines TRBV29-1 with TRBJ2-3; 10 bases are shared with TRBD1. V trimming: 4 bases; J trimming: 2 bases; junction bases outside the gene matches: 3. From germline, CDR1 is SQVTM and CDR2 ANQGSEA. This CDR3 contains 14 residues. CDR3 sequence: CSVGGQGTTDTQYF. The DNA of the CDR3 is TGCAGCGTTGGGGGACAGGGGACCACAGATACGCAGTATTTT.

This clonotype has at least ten counts. The chain couples TRBV19 to TRBJ1-5, with 8 bases lining up with TRBD1. There are 20 residues in the CDR3. The junction had 20 bases not matched to a gene; V was cut back by 7 bases and J by 0 bases. From germline, CDR1 is LNHDA and CDR2 SQIVND (reference sequence). The CDR3: CASKRTPDREGTYSNQPQHF. DNA for the CDR3: TGTGCCAGTAAGCGGACCCCGGACAGGGAGGGGACTTATAGCAATCAGCCCCAGCATTTT.

The gene calls are TRBV12-3 or TRBV12-4 and TRBJ1-5, with TRBD1 matching 11 bases. The trim removed 6 bases at V and 2 bases at J, leaving 9 bases unmatched. The CDR3 totals 17 residues. Written as DNA, the CDR3 is TGTGCCAGCAGCACTGGACAGGGGGCAGGGGGCAATCAGCCCCAGCATTTT. It translates to CASSTGQGAGGNQPQHF.

There are many counts of this clonotype. CDR3 coding DNA: TGCAGTGCTGTGCTTACCGGGACGAACACAGATACGCAGTATTTT. Its protein is CSAVLTGTNTDTQYF. The chain has TRBV20-1 and TRBJ2-3; D assignment may be TRBD1 or TRBD2 (5 bases each). V lost 5 bases and J 2 bases, leaving 17 bases between the germline ends. This CDR3 has 15 residues. Looked up from germline, CDR1 is DFQATT and CDR2 is SNEGSKA (reference sequence).

This clonotype was observed at least ten times. The gene calls are TRBV13 and TRBJ1-4; the D gene is possibly TRBD1 (6 bases). This CDR3 region has 15 residues. Germline assignment: CDR1 PRHDT and CDR2 FYEKMQ (reference sequence). Trimming took 5 bases from V and 7 from J, leaving 17 bases between them. In DNA form, the CDR3 reads TGTGCCAGCAGCCCCCGGGACACGGGAGGTGAAAAACTGTTTTTT. As protein: CASSPRDTGGEKLFF. The full variable domain, in which reference TRBV13 and TRBJ1-4 provide the parts outside the CDR3, is AAGVIQSPRHLIKEKRETATLKCYPIPRHDTVYWYQQGPGQDPQFLISFYEKMQSDKGSIPDRFSAQQFSDYHSELNMSSLELGDSALYFCASSPRDTGGEKLFFGSGTQLSVL.

This clonotype was picked up many times. This chain joins TRBV2 and TRBJ2-7; D is uncertain. The CDR3 spans 13 residues. The germline V gene encodes CDR1 SNHLY and CDR2 FYNNEI. Between the trimmed V and J ends, which lost 6 bases and 6 bases, there was a span of 15 bases. Written as DNA, the CDR3 is TGTGCCAGCAGCGGACGGCCCCTCTCCGAGCAGTACTTC. Its translation: CASSGRPLSEQYF.

This chain joins TRBV7-9 and TRBJ2-3; D perhaps matches TRBD2 (6 bases). The CDR3 runs 17 residues. The ends were cut back, 4 bases at V and 5 bases at J, with 22 bases in the middle. Germline values: CDR1 SEHNR, CDR2 FQNEAQ (reference sequence). CDR3 sequence: CASSSGVSGVGRDTQYF. The CDR3 bases are TGTGCCAGCAGCTCAGGCGTGTCGGGAGTGGGGCGAGATACGCAGTATTTT.

The chain recombines TRBV4-1 with TRBJ1-3, with TRBD1 as a possible D gene (5 bases). Per the germline V gene, CDR1 is MGHRA and CDR2 is YSYEKL. The germline V and J ends were trimmed by 4 bases and 3 bases, with 10 bases remaining between them. This CDR3 comprises 14 residues. CDR3 sequence reads: CASSPSGGGNTIYF. CDR3 in DNA: TGCGCCAGCAGCCCCTCCGGGGGTGGAAACACCATATATTTT.

This clonotype occurred many times. This sequence joins TRBV3-1 and TRBJ1-2; TRBD1 aligns across 7 bases. The CDR3 extends over 14 amino acids. Germline loops: CDR1 LGHDT, CDR2 YNNKEL (reference sequence). Germline trimming cut 1 base from V and 3 bases from J; bases unmatched to any gene: 2. CDR3 protein: CASSQAGTDYGYTF. CDR3 sequence (DNA): TGTGCCAGCAGCCAAGCCGGGACAGACTATGGCTACACCTTC.

In DNA, the CDR3 is TGTGCCAGCAGCTCCCAGTCCTATGGCTACACCTTC. It encodes CASSSQSYGYTF. V gene TRBV11-2 combines with J gene TRBJ1-2; unclear D gene. The CDR3 runs to 12 residues. The V gene lost 4 bases and the J gene lost 4 bases, with 7 bases spanning the gap. Germline CDR1 is SGHAT and CDR2 is FQNNGV.

This clonotype was detected ten times or more. The chain joins TRBV18 to TRBJ2-5, with D perhaps given as TRBD1 or TRBD2 (5 bases each). With 2 bases removed from V and 4 bases from J, the gap between germline ends came to 8 bases. Germline CDR1 reads KGHSH; CDR2 reads LQKENI. CDR3 length: 13 residues. Written as DNA, the CDR3 is TGTGCCAGCTCACCAGGTGGGGGAGAGACCCAGTACTTC. Amino acids: CASSPGGGETQYF. The variable domain in full, with the rest retrieved from reference TRBV18 and TRBJ2-5, is NAGVMQNPRHLVRRRGQEARLRCSPMKGHSHVYWYRQLPEEGLKFMVYLQKENIIDESGMPKERFSAEFPKEGPSILRIQQVVRGDSAAYFCASSPGGGETQYFGPGTRLLVL.

At least ten counts were recorded for this clonotype. The chain employs TRBV12-3 or TRBV12-4 and TRBJ2-1; the match to TRBD2 covers 9 bases. This CDR3 is 14 amino acids long. V was clipped by 6 bases and J by 6 bases; unmatched bases: 6. The CDR3 reads CASSPAGGPNEQFF. CDR3 sequence (DNA): TGTGCCAGCAGCCCGGCGGGAGGGCCCAATGAGCAGTTCTTC.

This clonotype has only a few counts. The V gene is TRBV6-1, the J gene TRBJ1-3; D is undetermined. This CDR3 has 17 amino acids. CDR1 and CDR2 (germline): MNHNS, SASEGT. Trimming took 1 base from V and 3 from J, leaving 16 bases between them. CDR3 loop: CASSEVLGSAGGNTIYF. The CDR3 DNA reads as TGTGCCAGCAGTGAAGTCTTGGGTTCGGCGGGTGGAAACACCATATATTTT.